This T cell receptor beta chain derives from a study of T cell responses to AZD1222 COVID-19 vaccine (dated by TCRdb to about 2021). Context from the whole study: TCR sequencing covered more than 230 trial participants: about 210 given two doses of AZD1222 and 26 given two doses of MenACWY control vaccine. Trial participants were enrolled into age subgroups of 18-55, 56-69 and 70-plus years, which contained approximately 150, 28 and 58 TCR-sequenced participants, respectively.

In regard to this clone: Its specific antigen is unknown. No clone much larger than this one lies a single base away; base qualities are absent.

The CDR3 regions of human TCRbeta chains were analyzed by immunosequencing. For the original study's pipeline: TCRs in the repertoires were matched against a reference library of SARS-CoV-2-specific TCRs that had been generated with the MIRA antigen-specificity platform. Breadth was defined as the fraction of unique TCRs that were SARS-CoV-2-associated, and depth was defined as the fraction of total T cells that were SARS-CoV-2-associated. Using the MIRA data, each spike-specific TCR was mapped to the spike region that the TCR reacts to and placed in a CD4 or CD8 class. Log10-transformed breadth and depth values were compared by one-way ANOVA with Sidak's multiple comparisons tests. Held by TCRdb, this immuneACCESS table contains in-frame sequences only and omits some clones. Under half of the omission traces to an unresolved V gene where checked; the cause of the rest is unknown. V and J calls and clone size follow that table, whereas D and trimming were derived from the DNA. The sample contains about 100,000 clones, 92% of them found a single time. Around 8.6% of the sample belongs to the ten largest clones.

What the time point label conveys for this sample: about 28 days (+/-7) after the second vaccine dose. AZD1222 recipients with second doses at about 4 weeks or about 12 weeks were pooled, because spike-specific TCR depth and breadth did not differ between schedules. Samples from vaccinated people were obtained from the UK trials COV001 and COV002, which included a single-blind randomized controlled phase 2/3 trial of AZD1222 (ChAdOx1 nCoV-19) in healthy adults. For TCRbeta chain sequencing, PBMC samples from trial participants were taken at day 0 and at day 28 after the second dose. The paper as a whole reports these results and caveats: In the small 56-69-year group, the increase in depth fell short of significance, most likely because of low power. A significant rise in spike-specific TCR breadth and depth was observed after two AZD1222 doses relative to day 0 and relative to MenACWY recipients. No day 14 peak-response samples were available, so repertoires were characterized only after the peak T cell response. Most participants were white British and females outnumbered males, and the authors suggested that clonal diversity may have been underestimated. Conclusions about previously exposed vaccinees were limited because only six AZD1222 recipients were SARS-CoV-2 seropositive at baseline. CD4 TCRs associated with the vaccine covered the entire spike protein, and the dominant responses were in regions 160-218 and 743-854. Epitopes outside the regions mutated in the B.1.351 and B.1.1.7 variants were reportedly recognized by nearly half of the unique spike-specific TCRs.

Trimming at the junction amounts to 6 bases on V and 0 bases on J, and the germline ends lie 8 bases apart. Counted from cysteine to phenylalanine, this CDR3 has 14 amino acids. Of all the DNA, just the CDR3 is kept, 42 bases in frame from base 1. CDR1 is given as MNHEY and CDR2 as SMNVEV, both from the germline V gene (reference sequence). This TCR was recovered from an adult who received the AZD1222 COVID-19 vaccine. In this chain, TRBV27 is recombined with TRBJ2-2, with no confidently assigned D gene. The sequences come from peripheral blood, collected 28 days after the second AZD1222 dose. The CDR3 amino acid sequence is: CASRLAANTGELFF. The nucleotide sequence is TGTGCCAGCAGATTAGCCGCGAACACCGGGGAGCTGTTTTTT.